The present T cell receptor (beta chain) was sequenced within a study of shared clonotypes between healthy human individuals. On the study more broadly: Each donor's CD8 memory used one plate, CD8 naive two, each CD4 subset three. Regarding the study as a whole: Sequencing depth was predicted to influence how clonotypes are shared among donors.

Profiling relied on immunoSEQ multiplex PCR, and the TCRdb table lists in-frame clones only, not all of them. Here the sample spans about 1.1 million clones, roughly 77% being singletons. Trimming took 0 bases from V and 7 from J, leaving 10 bases between them. This CDR3 has 13 residues. The germline gives CDR1 KGHSH, CDR2 LQKENI. The study drew all its donors from Caucasian adults living in Nashville, Tennessee. From CD4+ cells came CD45RA+ naive and CD45RA-negative memory subsets. Details on this clone: Its antigen is undetermined. Other DNA sequences in the same sample also yield this CDR3.

Source material: memory CD4+ T cells from PBMCs. Specified subset: CD45RA-negative fraction. The gene calls are TRBV18 and TRBJ2-7, with D possibly being TRBD1 (5 bases). The sequence was collected from a man younger than 35 in good health. Some clones in this sample may be carry-over from other donors' samples. The CDR3 nucleotides read TGTGCCAGCTCACCACCCACGTCAGGGGAGCAGTACTTC. Residues: CASSPPTSGEQYF.